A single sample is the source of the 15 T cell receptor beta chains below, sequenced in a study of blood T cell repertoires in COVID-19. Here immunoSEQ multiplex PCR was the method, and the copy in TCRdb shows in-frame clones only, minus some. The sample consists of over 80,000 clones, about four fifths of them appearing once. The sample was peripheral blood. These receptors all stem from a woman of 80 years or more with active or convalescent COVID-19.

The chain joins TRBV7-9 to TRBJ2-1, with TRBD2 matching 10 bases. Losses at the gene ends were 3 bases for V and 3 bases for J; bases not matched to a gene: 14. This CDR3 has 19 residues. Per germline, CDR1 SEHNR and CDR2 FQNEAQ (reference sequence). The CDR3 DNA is TGTGCCAGCAGCTTCACCCAACTACTAGCGGGAAGGTACTACAATGAGCAGTTCTTC. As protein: CASSFTQLLAGRYYNEQFF.

The CDR3 is CASSPGTGGYGYTF. CDR3 nucleotides: TGTGCCAGTAGCCCCGGGACAGGGGGTTATGGCTACACCTTC. The chain joins TRBV19 to TRBJ1-2; 11 bases are a match to TRBD1. Trimming removed 6 bases from V and 5 bases from J; junction bases left unmatched: 5. Germline V gives CDR1 LNHDA, CDR2 SQIVND (reference sequence). The CDR3 contains 14 residues.

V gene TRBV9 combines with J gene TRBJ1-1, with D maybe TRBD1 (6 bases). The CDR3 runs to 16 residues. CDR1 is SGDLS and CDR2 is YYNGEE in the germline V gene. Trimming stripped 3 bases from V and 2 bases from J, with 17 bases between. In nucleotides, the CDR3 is TGTGCCAGCAGCGGACCGTCGTGGGGGGGCAACACTGAAGCTTTCTTT. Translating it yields CASSGPSWGGNTEAFF.

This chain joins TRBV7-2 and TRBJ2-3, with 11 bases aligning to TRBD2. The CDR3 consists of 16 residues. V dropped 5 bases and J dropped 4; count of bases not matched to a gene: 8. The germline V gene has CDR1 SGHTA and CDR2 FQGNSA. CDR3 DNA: TGTGCCAGCAGCCGGGGACTAGCGGAGACCGCAGATACGCAGTATTTT. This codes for CASSRGLAETADTQYF.

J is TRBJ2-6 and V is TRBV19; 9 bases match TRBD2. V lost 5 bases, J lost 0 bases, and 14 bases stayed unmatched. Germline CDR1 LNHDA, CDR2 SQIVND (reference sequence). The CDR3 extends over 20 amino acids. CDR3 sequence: CASSPHPRLADSSGANVLTF. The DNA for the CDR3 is TGTGCCAGTAGTCCCCATCCCAGACTAGCGGACAGCTCTGGGGCCAACGTCCTGACTTTC.

The CDR3 DNA reads TGTGCCAGCAGCTTAGTAGGGGCCCAAGAGACCCAGTACTTC. It specifies CASSLVGAQETQYF. The gene calls are TRBV7-2 and TRBJ2-5; tentatively, D is TRBD1 (5 bases). The CDR3 has 14 residues. Germline CDR1 and CDR2: SGHTA and FQGNSA. V lost 1 base and J 1 base, leaving 7 bases between the germline ends.

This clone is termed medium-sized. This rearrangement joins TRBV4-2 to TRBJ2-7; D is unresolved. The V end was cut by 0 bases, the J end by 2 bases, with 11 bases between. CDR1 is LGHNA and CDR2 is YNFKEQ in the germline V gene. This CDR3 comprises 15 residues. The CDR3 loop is CASSQDWPETYEQYF. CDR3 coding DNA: TGTGCCAGCAGCCAAGATTGGCCTGAAACCTACGAGCAGTACTTC.

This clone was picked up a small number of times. This chain's CDR3 is CAIGGGRQDEQYF. In nucleotides, the CDR3 is TGTGCCATCGGGGGCGGGAGACAGGACGAGCAGTACTTC. The gene calls are TRBV10-3 and TRBJ2-7, with D perhaps TRBD2 (7 bases). Per the germline V gene, CDR1 is ENHRY and CDR2 is SYGVKD. Deletions cut 8 bases from V and 5 bases from J, with 16 bases between. The CDR3 is made up of 13 amino acids.

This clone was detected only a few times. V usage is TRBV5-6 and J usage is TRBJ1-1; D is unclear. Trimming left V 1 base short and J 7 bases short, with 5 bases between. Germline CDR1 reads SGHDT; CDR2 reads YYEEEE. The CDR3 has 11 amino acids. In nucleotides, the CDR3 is TGTGCCAGCAGCTTGCAGTTTGAAGCTTTCTTT. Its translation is CASSLQFEAFF.

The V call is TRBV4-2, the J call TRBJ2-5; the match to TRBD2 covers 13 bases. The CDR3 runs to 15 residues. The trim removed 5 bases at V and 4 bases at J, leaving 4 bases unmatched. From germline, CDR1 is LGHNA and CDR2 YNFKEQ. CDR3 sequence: CASSGLAGAAETQYF. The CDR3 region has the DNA TGTGCCAGCAGCGGACTAGCGGGAGCGGCAGAGACCCAGTACTTC.

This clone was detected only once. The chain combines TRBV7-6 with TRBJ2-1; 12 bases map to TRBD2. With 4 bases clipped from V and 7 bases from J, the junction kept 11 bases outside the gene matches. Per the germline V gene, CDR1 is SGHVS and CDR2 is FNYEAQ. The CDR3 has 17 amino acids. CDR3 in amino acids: CASSSGLAGITRNEQFF. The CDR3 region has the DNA TGTGCCAGCAGCTCCGGACTAGCGGGGATAACGAGGAATGAGCAGTTCTTC.

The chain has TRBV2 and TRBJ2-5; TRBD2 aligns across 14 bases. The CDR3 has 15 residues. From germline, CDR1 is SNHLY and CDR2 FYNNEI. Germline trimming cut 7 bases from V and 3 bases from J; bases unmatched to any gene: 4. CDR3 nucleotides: TGTGCCAGCACTGGGACTAGCGGGAGAGAAGAGACCCAGTACTTC. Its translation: CASTGTSGREETQYF.

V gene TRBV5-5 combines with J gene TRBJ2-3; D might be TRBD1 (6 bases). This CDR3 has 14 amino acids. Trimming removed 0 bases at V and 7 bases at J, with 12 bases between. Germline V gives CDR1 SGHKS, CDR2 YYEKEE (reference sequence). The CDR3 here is CASSLEGVSNTQYF. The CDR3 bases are TGTGCCAGCAGCTTGGAGGGGGTTTCAAATACGCAGTATTTT. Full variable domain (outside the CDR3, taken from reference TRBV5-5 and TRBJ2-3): DAGVTQSPTHLIKTRGQQVTLRCSPISGHKSVSWYQQVLGQGPQFIFQYYEKEERGRGNFPDRFSARQFPNYSSELNVNALLLGDSALYLCASSLEGVSNTQYFGPGTRLTVL.

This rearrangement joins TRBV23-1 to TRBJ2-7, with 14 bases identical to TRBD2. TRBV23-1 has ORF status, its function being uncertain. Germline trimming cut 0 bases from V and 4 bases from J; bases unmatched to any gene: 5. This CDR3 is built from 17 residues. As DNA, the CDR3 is TGCGCCAGCAGTCAATCTAGACTAGCGGGAGGGCCTTACGAGCAGTACTTC. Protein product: CASSQSRLAGGPYEQYF.

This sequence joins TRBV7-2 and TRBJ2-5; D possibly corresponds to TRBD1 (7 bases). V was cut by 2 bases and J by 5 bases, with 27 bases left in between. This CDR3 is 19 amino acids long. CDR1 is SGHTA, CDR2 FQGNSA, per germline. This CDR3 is CASSLRGPSQLGGQETQYF. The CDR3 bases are TGTGCCAGCAGCTTAAGGGGGCCCAGCCAACTTGGGGGGCAGGAGACCCAGTACTTC.